Below, one T cell receptor beta chain is given with its context. Its target is not known. This entry belongs to a study of T-cell reconstitution after alpha-beta-depleted transplantation in children. Construction of the TCRbeta library involved unique molecular identifiers. TCRdb redid the calling of the PCR reads with MiXCR, one entry per CDR3 protein. The data hold fewer than 700,000 distinct CDR3 sequences, with 10% to 15% observed a single time. Broader study findings: There were some patients whose high TCRbeta diversity at day 60 came from surviving recipient T cells and thymic progenitors.

The sequencing used PBMCs, mostly from graft donor cells, collected 360 days after TCRalphabeta/CD19-depleted stem cell transplant. The TCR was taken from a male patient younger than 18 who had a stem cell transplant for acute myeloid leukemia, so the T cells may come from the graft donor.

The CDR3 is CASSLLGSETQYF. CDR3 coding DNA: TGTGCCAGCAGCTTATTAGGTTCGGAGACCCAGTACTTC. The chain is built from TRBV7-9 and TRBJ2-5; no definite D call. This CDR3 region has 13 residues. V was cut by 2 bases and J by 5 bases, with 9 bases left in between. Germline-derived CDR1 and CDR2 are SEHNR and FQNEAQ (reference sequence).